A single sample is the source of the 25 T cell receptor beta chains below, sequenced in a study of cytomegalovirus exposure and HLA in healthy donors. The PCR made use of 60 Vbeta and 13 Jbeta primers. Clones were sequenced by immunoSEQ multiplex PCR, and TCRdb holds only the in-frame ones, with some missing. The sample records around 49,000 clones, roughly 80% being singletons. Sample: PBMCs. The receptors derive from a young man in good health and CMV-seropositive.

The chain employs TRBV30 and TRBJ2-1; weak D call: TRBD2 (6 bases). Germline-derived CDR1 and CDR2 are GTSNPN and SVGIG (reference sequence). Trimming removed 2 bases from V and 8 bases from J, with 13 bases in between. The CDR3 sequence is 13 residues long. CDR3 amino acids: CAWSRRAGDEQFF. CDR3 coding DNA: TGTGCCTGGAGTAGGAGGGCCGGGGATGAGCAGTTCTTC. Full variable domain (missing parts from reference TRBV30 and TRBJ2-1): SQTIHQWPATLVQPVGSPLSLECTVEGTSNPNLYWYRQAAGRGLQLLFYSVGIGQISSEVPQNLSASRPQDRQFILSSKKLLLSDSGFYLCAWSRRAGDEQFFGPGTRLTVL.

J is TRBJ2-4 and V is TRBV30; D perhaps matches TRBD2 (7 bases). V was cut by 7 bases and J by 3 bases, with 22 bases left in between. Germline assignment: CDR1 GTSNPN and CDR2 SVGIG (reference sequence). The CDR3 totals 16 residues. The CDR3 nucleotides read TGTGCCTCCCTCAGAAGGGGGGGTTGGGACAAAAACATTCAGTACTTC. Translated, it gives CASLRRGGWDKNIQYF.

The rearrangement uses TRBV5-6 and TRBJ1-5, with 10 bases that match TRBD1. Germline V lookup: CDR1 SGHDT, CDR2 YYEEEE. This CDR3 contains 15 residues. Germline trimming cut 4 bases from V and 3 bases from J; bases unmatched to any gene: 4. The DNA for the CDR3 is TGTGCCAGCAGCGGCGGGACAGGGGACAATCAGCCCCAGCATTTT. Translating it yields CASSGGTGDNQPQHF.

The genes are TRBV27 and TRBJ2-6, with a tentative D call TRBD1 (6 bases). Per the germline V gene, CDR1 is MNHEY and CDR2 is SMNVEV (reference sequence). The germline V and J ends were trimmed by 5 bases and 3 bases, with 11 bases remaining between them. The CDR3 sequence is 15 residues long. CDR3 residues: CASSPPGVGANVLTF. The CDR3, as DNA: TGTGCCAGCAGTCCCCCAGGGGTTGGGGCCAACGTCCTGACTTTC.

The CDR3 sequence: CASSQTGGSETQYF. CDR3 sequence (DNA): TGCGCCAGCAGTCAAACAGGGGGCAGTGAGACCCAGTACTTC. This chain links TRBV5-1 with TRBJ2-5; 9 bases fit TRBD1. Germline assignment: CDR1 SGHRS and CDR2 YFSETQ. The junction had 7 bases not matched to a gene; V was cut back by 5 bases and J by 5 bases. CDR3 length: 14 residues. The whole variable domain, filled in from reference TRBV5-1 and TRBJ2-5, reads KAGVTQTPRYLIKTRGQQVTLSCSPISGHRSVSWYQQTPGQGLQFLFEYFSETQRNKGNFPGRFSGRQFSNSRSEMNVSTLELGDSALYLCASSQTGGSETQYFGPGTRLLVL.

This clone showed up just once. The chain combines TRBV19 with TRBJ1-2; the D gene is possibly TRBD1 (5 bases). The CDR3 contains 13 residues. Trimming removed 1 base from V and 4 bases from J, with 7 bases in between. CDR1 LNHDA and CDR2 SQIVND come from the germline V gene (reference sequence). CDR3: CASSIGQGYGYTF. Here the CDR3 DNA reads TGTGCCAGTAGTATAGGGCAGGGCTATGGCTACACCTTC.

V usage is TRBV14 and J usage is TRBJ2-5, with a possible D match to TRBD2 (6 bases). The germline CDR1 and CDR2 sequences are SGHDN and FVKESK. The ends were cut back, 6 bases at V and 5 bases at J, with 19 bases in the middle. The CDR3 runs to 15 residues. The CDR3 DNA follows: TGTGCCAGCAGTAGAACGGAGGGTATTCAGGAGACCCAGTACTTC. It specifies CASSRTEGIQETQYF.

The CDR3 sequence is CASRRGGGTEAFF. Written as DNA, the CDR3 is TGCGCCAGCAGGCGCGGGGGGGGTACTGAAGCTTTCTTT. This chain links TRBV5-1 with TRBJ1-1; tentatively, D is TRBD1 (5 bases). V dropped 5 bases and J dropped 5 bases, with 13 bases sitting between them. CDR1 is SGHRS and CDR2 is YFSETQ in the germline V gene. The CDR3 totals 13 residues.

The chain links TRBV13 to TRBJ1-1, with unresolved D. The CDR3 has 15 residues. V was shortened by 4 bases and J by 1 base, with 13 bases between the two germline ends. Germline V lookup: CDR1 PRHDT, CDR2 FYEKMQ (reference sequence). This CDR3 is CASSSLFRTNTEAFF. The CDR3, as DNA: TGTGCCAGCAGCTCCCTATTCCGTACGAACACTGAAGCTTTCTTT.

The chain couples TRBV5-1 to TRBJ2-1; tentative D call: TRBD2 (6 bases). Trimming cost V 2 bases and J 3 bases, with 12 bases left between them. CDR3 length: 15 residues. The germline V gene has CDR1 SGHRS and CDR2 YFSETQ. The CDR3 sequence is CASSFRAGSYNEQFF. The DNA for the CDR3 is TGCGCCAGCAGCTTTCGGGCCGGGAGCTACAATGAGCAGTTCTTC.

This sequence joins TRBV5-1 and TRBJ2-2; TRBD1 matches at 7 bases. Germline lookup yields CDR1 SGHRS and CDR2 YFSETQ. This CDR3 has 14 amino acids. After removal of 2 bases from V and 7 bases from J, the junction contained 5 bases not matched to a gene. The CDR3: CASSFDRVGGELFF. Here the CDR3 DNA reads TGCGCCAGCAGCTTCGACAGGGTCGGCGGGGAGCTGTTTTTT.

CDR3 amino acids: CASSSSGILQPQHF. CDR3 DNA sequence: TGTGCCAGCAGCTCTTCAGGGATTCTGCAGCCCCAGCATTTT. V and J are TRBV5-6 and TRBJ1-5; a possible D gene is TRBD1 (5 bases). The ends were cut back, 3 bases at V and 7 bases at J, with 14 bases in the middle. CDR1 and CDR2 from the germline V gene are SGHDT and YYEEEE. The CDR3 extends over 14 amino acids.

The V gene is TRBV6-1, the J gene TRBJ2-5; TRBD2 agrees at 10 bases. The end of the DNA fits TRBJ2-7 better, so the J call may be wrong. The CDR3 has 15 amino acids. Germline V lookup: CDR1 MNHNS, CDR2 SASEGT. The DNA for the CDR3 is TGTGCCAGCAGTGAGGAAGCGGGGGGGCTAAACGAGCAGTACTTC. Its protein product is CASSEEAGGLNEQYF.

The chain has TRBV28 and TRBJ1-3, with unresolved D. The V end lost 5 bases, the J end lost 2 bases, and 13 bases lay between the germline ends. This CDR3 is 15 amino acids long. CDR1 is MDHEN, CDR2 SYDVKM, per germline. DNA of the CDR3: TGTGCCAGCAGTCCCTCGGGGAACACTGGAAACACCATATATTTT. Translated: CASSPSGNTGNTIYF.

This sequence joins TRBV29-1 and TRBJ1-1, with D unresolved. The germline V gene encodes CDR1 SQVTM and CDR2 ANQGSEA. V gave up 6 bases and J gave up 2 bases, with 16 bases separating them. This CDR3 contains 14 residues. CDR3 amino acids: CSVRRVSLNTEAFF. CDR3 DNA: TGCAGCGTGAGGCGGGTCTCCTTAAACACTGAAGCTTTCTTT.

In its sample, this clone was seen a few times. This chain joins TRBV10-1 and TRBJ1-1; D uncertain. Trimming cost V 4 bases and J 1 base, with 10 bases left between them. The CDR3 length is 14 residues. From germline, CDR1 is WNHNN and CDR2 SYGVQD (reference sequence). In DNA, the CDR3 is TGCGCCAGCAGTGTCAGTCAATCGAACACTGAAGCTTTCTTT. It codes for CASSVSQSNTEAFF.

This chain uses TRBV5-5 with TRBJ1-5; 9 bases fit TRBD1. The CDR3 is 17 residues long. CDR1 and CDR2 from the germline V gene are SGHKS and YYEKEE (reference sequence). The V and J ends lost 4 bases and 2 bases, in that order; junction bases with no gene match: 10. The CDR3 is CASSPGTGYIGNQPQHF. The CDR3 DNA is TGTGCCAGCAGCCCCGGGACAGGGTATATCGGCAATCAGCCCCAGCATTTT.

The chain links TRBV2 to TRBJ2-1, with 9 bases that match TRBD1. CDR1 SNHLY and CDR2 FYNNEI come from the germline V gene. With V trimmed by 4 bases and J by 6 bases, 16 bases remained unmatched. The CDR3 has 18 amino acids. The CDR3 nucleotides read TGTGCCAGCAGTGTCTATATCACCGGGACAGGGACCCTCAATGAGCAGTTCTTC. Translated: CASSVYITGTGTLNEQFF. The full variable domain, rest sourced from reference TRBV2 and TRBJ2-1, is EPEVTQTPSHQVTQMGQEVILRCVPISNHLYFYWYRQILGQKVEFLVSFYNNEISEKSEIFDDQFSVERPDGSNFTLKIRSTKLEDSAMYFCASSVYITGTGTLNEQFFGPGTRLTVL.

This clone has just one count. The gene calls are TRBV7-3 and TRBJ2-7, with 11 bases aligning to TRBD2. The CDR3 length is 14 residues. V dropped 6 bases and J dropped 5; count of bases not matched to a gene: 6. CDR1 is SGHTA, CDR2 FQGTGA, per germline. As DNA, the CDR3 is TGTGCCAGCAGTATAGCGGGGGGGCAGAACGAGCAGTACTTC. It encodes CASSIAGGQNEQYF.

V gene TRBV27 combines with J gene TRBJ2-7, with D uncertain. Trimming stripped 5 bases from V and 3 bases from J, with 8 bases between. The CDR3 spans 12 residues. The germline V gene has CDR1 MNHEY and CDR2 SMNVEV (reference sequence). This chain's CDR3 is CASSTIDYEQYF. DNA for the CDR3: TGTGCCAGCAGTACAATTGACTACGAGCAGTACTTC.

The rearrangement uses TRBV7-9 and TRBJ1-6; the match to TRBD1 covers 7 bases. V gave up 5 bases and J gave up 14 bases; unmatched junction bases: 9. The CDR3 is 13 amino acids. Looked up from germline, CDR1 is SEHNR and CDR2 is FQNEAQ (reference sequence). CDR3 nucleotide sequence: TGTGCCAGCAGCGGACAGGATGGTCGAGCCCTCCACTTT. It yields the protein CASSGQDGRALHF.

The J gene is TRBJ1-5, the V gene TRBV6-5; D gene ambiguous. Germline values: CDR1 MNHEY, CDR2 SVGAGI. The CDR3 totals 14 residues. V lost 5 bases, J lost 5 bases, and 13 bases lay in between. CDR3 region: CASSLKPLDQPQHF. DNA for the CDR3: TGTGCCAGCAGTCTCAAGCCTTTAGATCAGCCCCAGCATTTT.

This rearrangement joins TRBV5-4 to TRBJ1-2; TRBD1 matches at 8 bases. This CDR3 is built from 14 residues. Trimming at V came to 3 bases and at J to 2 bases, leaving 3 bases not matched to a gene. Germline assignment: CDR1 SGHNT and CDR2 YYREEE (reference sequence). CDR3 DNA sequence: TGTGCCAGCAGCTCGACAGGGGTCAACTATGGCTACACCTTC. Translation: CASSSTGVNYGYTF.

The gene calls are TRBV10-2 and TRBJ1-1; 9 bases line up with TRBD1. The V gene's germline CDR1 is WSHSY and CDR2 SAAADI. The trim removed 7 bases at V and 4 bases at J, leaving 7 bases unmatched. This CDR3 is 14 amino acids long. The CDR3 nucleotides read TGCGCCAGCACTACAGGGGGCTCGGGCACTGAAGCTTTCTTT. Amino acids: CASTTGGSGTEAFF.

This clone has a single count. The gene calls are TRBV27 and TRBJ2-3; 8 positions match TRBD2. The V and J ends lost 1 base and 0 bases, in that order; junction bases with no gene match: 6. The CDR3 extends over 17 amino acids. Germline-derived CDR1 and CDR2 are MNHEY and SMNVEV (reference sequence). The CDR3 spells CASSLLNSGDSTDTQYF. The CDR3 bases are TGTGCCAGCAGTTTATTGAATAGCGGGGATAGCACAGATACGCAGTATTTT.